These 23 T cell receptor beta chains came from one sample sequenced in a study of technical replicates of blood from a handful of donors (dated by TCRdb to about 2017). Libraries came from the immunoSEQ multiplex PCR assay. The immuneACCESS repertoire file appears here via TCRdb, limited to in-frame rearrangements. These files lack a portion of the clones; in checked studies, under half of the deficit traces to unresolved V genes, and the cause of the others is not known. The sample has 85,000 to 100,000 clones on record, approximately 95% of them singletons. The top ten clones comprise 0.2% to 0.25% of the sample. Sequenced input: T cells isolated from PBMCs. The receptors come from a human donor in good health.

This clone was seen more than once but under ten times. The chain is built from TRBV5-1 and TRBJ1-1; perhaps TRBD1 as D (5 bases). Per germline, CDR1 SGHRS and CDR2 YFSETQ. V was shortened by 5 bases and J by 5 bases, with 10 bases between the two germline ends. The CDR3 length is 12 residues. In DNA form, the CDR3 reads TGCGCCAGCAGGCAGGGTAGGACTGAAGCTTTCTTT. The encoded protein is CASRQGRTEAFF.

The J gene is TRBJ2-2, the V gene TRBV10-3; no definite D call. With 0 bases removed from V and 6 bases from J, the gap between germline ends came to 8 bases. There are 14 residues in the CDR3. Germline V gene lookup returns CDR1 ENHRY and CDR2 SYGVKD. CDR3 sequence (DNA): TGTGCCATCAGTGAGTCGGGCTACCCCGGGGAGCTGTTTTTT. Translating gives CAISESGYPGELFF.

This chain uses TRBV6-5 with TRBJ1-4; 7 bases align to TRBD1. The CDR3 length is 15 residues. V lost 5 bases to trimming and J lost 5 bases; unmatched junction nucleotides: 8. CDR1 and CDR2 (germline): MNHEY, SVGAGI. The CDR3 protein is CASSTGTALNEKLFF. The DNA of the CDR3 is TGTGCCAGCAGTACCGGGACAGCTTTAAATGAAAAACTGTTTTTT.

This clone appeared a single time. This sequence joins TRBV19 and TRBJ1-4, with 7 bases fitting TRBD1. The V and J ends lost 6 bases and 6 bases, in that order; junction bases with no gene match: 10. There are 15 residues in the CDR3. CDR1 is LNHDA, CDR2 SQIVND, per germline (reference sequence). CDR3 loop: CASRPRSRGDEKLFF. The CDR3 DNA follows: TGTGCCAGTAGACCGCGGAGCAGGGGGGATGAAAAACTGTTTTTT.

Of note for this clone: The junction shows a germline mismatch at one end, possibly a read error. CDR3 in DNA: TGTACCAGCGGAAACGGGAGGTCCTCCTACGAGCAGTACTTC. It specifies CTSGNGRSSYEQYF. This sequence joins TRBV27 and TRBJ2-7, with 7 bases matching TRBD2. The length of the CDR3 is 14 residues. Germline V gene data show CDR1 as MNHEY and CDR2 as SMNVEV (reference sequence).

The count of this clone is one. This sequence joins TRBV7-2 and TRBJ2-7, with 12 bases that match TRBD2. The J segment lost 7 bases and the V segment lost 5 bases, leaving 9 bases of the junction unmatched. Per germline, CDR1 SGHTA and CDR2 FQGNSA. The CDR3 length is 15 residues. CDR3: CASSLRTSGAREQYF. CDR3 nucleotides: TGTGCCAGCAGCCTGAGGACTAGCGGGGCTCGAGAGCAGTACTTC.

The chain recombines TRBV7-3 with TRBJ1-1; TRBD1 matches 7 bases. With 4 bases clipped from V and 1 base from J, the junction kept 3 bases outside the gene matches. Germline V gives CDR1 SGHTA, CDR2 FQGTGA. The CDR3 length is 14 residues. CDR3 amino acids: CASSSTGENTEAFF. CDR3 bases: TGTGCCAGCAGCTCCACAGGGGAGAACACTGAAGCTTTCTTT.

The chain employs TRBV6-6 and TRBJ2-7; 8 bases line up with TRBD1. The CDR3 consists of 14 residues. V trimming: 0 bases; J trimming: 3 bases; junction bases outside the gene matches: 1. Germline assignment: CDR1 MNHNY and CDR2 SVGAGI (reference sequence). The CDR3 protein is CASSYSDRGYEQYF. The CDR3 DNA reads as TGTGCCAGCAGTTACTCCGACAGGGGCTACGAGCAGTACTTC.

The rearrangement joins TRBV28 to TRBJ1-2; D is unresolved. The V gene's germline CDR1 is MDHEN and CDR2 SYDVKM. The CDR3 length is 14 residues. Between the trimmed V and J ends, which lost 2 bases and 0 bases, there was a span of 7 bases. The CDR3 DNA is TGTGCCAGCAGTTTAGGCAATACTAACTATGGCTACACCTTC. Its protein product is CASSLGNTNYGYTF.

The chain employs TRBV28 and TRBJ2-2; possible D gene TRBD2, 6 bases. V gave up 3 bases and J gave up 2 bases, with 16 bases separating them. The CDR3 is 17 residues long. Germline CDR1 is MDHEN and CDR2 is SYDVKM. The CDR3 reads CASSFSWASENTGELFF. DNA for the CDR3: TGTGCCAGCAGTTTTAGTTGGGCTAGCGAAAACACCGGGGAGCTGTTTTTT. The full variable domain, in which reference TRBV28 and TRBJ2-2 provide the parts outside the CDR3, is DVKVTQSSRYLVKRTGEKVFLECVQDMDHENMFWYRQDPGLGLRLIYFSYDVKMKEKGDIPEGYSVSREKKERFSLILESASTNQTSMYLCASSFSWASENTGELFFGEGSRLTVL.

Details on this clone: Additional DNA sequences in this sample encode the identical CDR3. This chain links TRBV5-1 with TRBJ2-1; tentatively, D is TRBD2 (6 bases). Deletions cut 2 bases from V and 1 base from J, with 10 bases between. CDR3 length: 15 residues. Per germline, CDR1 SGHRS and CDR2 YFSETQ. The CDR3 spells CASSLRGGSYNEQFF. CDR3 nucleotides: TGCGCCAGCAGCTTAAGGGGAGGATCCTACAATGAGCAGTTCTTC.

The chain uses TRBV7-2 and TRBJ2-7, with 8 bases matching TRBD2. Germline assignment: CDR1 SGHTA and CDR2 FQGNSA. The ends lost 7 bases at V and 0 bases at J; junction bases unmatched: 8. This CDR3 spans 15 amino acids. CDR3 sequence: CASMEGTSGSYEQYF. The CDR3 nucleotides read TGTGCCAGCATGGAAGGGACTAGTGGCTCCTACGAGCAGTACTTC. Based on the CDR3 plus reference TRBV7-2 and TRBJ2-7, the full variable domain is GAGVSQSPSNKVTEKGKDVELRCDPISGHTALYWYRQSLGQGLEFLIYFQGNSAPDKSGLPSDRFSAERTGGSVSTLTIQRTQQEDSAVYLCASMEGTSGSYEQYFGPGTRLTVT.

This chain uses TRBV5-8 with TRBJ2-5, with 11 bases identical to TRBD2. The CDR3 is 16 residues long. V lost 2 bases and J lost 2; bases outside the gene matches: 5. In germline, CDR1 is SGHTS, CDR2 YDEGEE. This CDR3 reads CASSFLTSGSQETQYF. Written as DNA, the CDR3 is TGTGCCAGCAGCTTCTTAACTAGCGGGAGTCAAGAGACCCAGTACTTC.

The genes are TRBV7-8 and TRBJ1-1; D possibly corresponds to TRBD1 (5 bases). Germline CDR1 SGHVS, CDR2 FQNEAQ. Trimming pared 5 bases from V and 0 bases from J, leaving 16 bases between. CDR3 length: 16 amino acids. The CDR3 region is CASSDRWGGVNTEAFF. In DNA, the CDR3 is TGTGCCAGCAGCGATCGATGGGGGGGAGTGAACACTGAAGCTTTCTTT.

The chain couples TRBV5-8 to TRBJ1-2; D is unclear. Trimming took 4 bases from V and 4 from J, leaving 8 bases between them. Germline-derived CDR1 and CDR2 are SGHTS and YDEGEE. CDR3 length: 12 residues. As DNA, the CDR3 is TGTGCCAGCAGCGCGGGGTCCTATGGCTACACCTTC. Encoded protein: CASSAGSYGYTF.

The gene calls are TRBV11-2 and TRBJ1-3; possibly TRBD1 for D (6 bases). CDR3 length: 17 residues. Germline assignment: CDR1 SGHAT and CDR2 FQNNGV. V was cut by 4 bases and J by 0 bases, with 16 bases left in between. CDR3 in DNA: TGTGCCAGCAGCTCCCCCTGGACAGAGAGCTCTGGAAACACCATATATTTT. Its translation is CASSSPWTESSGNTIYF.

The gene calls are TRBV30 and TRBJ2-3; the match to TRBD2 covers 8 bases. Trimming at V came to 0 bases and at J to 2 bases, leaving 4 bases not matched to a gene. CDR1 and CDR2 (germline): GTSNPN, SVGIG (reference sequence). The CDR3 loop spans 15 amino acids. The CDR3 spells CAWSVAGGFTDTQYF. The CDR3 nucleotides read TGTGCCTGGAGTGTGGCGGGGGGATTCACAGATACGCAGTATTTT. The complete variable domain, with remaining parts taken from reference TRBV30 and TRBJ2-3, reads SQTIHQWPATLVQPVGSPLSLECTVEGTSNPNLYWYRQAAGRGLQLLFYSVGIGQISSEVPQNLSASRPQDRQFILSSKKLLLSDSGFYLCAWSVAGGFTDTQYFGPGTRLTVL.

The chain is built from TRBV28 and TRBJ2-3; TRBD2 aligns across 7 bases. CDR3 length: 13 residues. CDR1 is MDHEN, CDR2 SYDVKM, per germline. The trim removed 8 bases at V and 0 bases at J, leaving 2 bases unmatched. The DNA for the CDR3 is TGTGCCAGCCGGGGGGATAGCACAGATACGCAGTATTTT. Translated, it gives CASRGDSTDTQYF.

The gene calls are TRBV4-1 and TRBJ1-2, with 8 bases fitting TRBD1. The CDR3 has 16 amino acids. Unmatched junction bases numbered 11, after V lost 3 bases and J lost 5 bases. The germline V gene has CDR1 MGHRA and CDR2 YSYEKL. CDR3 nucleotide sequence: TGCGCCAGCAGCCAGCAGACAGGGGCCGAGGTATATGGCTACACCTTC. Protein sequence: CASSQQTGAEVYGYTF.

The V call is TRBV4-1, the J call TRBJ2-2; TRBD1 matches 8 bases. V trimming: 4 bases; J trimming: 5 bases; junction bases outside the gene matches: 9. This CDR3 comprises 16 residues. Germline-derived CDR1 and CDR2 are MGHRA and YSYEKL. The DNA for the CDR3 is TGCGCCAGCAGCCCCCCAAGGACAGGGCAAACCGGGGAGCTGTTTTTT. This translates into CASSPPRTGQTGELFF.

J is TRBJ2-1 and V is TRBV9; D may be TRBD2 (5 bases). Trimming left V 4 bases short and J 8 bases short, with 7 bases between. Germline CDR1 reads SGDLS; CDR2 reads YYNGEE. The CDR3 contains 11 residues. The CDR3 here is CASSKEDEQFF. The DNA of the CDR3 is TGTGCCAGCAGCAAGGAGGATGAGCAGTTCTTC.

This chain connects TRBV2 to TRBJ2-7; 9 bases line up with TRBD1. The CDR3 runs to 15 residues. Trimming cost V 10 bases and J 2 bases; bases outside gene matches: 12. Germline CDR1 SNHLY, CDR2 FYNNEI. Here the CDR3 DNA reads TGTGCCACCACAGGGGGGGACAGGGTCCCCTACGAGCAGTACTTC. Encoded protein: CATTGGDRVPYEQYF.

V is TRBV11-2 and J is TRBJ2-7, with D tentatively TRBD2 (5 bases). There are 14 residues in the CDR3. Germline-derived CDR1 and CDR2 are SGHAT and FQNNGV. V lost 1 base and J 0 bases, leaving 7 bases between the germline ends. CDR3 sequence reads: CASSLAGISYEQYF. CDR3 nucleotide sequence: TGTGCCAGCAGCTTAGCGGGAATCTCCTACGAGCAGTACTTC.